Listed below are T cell receptor beta chains from one sample, sequenced in a study of control samples from healthy donors and cancer patients. Generated by immunoSEQ multiplex PCR, the TCRdb table keeps only in-frame clones and is missing some. The profile shows 70,000 to 90,000 clones, approximately 94% of them singletons. The material sequenced was blood. The receptors come from a young woman in good health. Each CDR3 is given with its conserved first and last residue. The D gene is left open where the match is weak.

j_call cdr3_length d_call v_call cdr3_aa
TRBJ2-1 16 TRBD2 TRBV5-1 CASSPTTGTSRNEQFF
TRBJ1-1 13 . TRBV29-1 CSVTRTENTEAFF
TRBJ2-7 16 . TRBV9 CASSVASGAKGDEQYF
TRBJ2-4 17 . TRBV5-1 CASSSDAKRLAKNIQYF
TRBJ2-7 14 TRBD2 TRBV3-1/TRBV3-2 CASSPTSGSYEQYF
TRBJ1-6 14 . TRBV28 CASNGVDQSSPLHF
TRBJ2-3 16 . TRBV27 CASRIKGIGYTDTQYF
TRBJ1-2 14 . TRBV5-4 CASSLEIANYGYTF
TRBJ1-3 16 TRBD1 TRBV10-3 CAISESEGADGNTIYF
TRBJ2-3 14 TRBD1 TRBV9 CASSDQGAADTQYF
TRBJ2-7 14 . TRBV28 CASSPQAGPYEQYF
TRBJ1-3 11 . TRBV28 CASSHGNTIYF
TRBJ2-6 15 TRBD1 TRBV5-6 CASSFTGAGANVLTF
TRBJ2-5 17 . TRBV19 CASSIERRGMAGETQYF
TRBJ2-7 12 . TRBV28 CASSLQTAQQYF
TRBJ2-3 16 TRBD2 TRBV19 CASSPGGGRGTDTQYF
TRBJ2-7 16 . TRBV5-8 CASSNHQGRAPYEQYF
TRBJ1-3 13 TRBD1 TRBV4-2 CASSQGLGTGYDF
TRBJ2-1 17 TRBD2 TRBV11-2 CASSSSGGLSSYNEQFF
TRBJ1-1 13 . TRBV12-3/TRBV12-4 CASSWAENTEAFF
TRBJ2-2 13 . TRBV14 CASSPSLTGELFF
TRBJ2-2 14 . TRBV29-1 CSVEDRGRTGELFF
TRBJ2-5 14 . TRBV18 CASSPPKKVETQYF
TRBJ2-7 13 . TRBV10-3 CATEDRSGYEQYF
TRBJ2-1 15 . TRBV15 CATSRPRTGGNEQFF
TRBJ2-2 17 . TRBV15 CATSRELGTKPLGELFF
TRBJ2-7 14 . TRBV7-8 CASSIDRPSYEQYF
TRBJ2-1 14 . TRBV4-2 CASSLGLRYNEQFF
TRBJ2-1 16 TRBD2 TRBV28 CASSLSSSGNAVSQIF
TRBJ2-3 15 . TRBV9 CASSVAARLTDTQYF
TRBJ1-3 14 . TRBV5-1 CASSLAGYGNTIYF
TRBJ2-1 15 . TRBV5-6 CASSGGSGREDEQFF
TRBJ1-2 18 . TRBV27 CASRKDPRIAPFGEGYTF
TRBJ1-5 13 TRBD1 TRBV19 CASSKYRGQPQHF
TRBJ1-6 14 TRBD1 TRBV19 CASSMDRGNSPLHF
TRBJ2-5 13 TRBD2 TRBV28 CASSTGLQETQYF
TRBJ2-1 15 . TRBV5-1 CASSRDSKAYNEQFF